This entry lists 10 T cell receptor beta chains sequenced from one sample in a study of blood T cell repertoires in COVID-19. Libraries were prepared by immunoSEQ multiplex PCR; TCRdb keeps only in-frame clonotypes and omits some of them. In the table there are roughly 200,000 clones, 70% to 90% of which are singletons. The source material was peripheral blood. These receptors all come from a man between 60 and 75 years old with acute or convalescent COVID-19.

The gene calls are TRBV9 and TRBJ2-5, with TRBD1 matching over 10 bases. Trimming at V came to 0 bases and at J to 2 bases, leaving 10 bases not matched to a gene. Per the germline V gene, CDR1 is SGDLS and CDR2 is YYNGEE. The CDR3 covers 18 residues. CDR3 region: CASSVGPDRGLLQETQYF. The CDR3 nucleotides read TGTGCCAGCAGCGTAGGTCCGGACAGGGGGTTGCTACAAGAGACCCAGTACTTC. Together with reference TRBV9 and TRBJ2-5, the CDR3 gives the full variable domain: DSGVTQTPKHLITATGQRVTLRCSPRSGDLSVYWYQQSLDQGLQFLIQYYNGEERAKGNILERFSAQQFPDLHSELNLSSLELGDSALYFCASSVGPDRGLLQETQYFGPGTRLLVL.

In DNA form, the CDR3 reads TGTGCCGGTCAGTCGTTGAACACTGAAGCTTTCTTT. It translates to CAGQSLNTEAFF. The chain carries TRBV2 and TRBJ1-1, with unresolved D. CDR3 length equals 12 residues. Trimming left V 11 bases short and J 0 bases short, with 10 bases between. CDR1 SNHLY and CDR2 FYNNEI come from the germline V gene.

This clone was counted between two and nine times. This chain joins TRBV10-3 and TRBJ2-1; D unclear. Trimming pared 0 bases from V and 6 bases from J, leaving 12 bases between. CDR1 and CDR2 (germline): ENHRY, SYGVKD. The CDR3 spans 15 residues. The CDR3 spells CAISESGSTGNEQFF. The CDR3 DNA follows: TGTGCCATCAGTGAGTCTGGGTCGACGGGCAATGAGCAGTTCTTC.

The rearrangement links TRBV7-2 to TRBJ1-6; D gene ambiguous. Germline CDR1 and CDR2: SGHTA and FQGNSA. The CDR3 has 15 amino acids. V was shortened by 1 base and J by 8 bases, with 12 bases between the two germline ends. CDR3 in amino acids: CASSLGSREYSPLHF. The CDR3 nucleotides read TGTGCCAGCAGCTTAGGGTCAAGGGAGTATTCACCCCTCCACTTT. The variable domain in full, completed from reference TRBV7-2 and TRBJ1-6, reads GAGVSQSPSNKVTEKGKDVELRCDPISGHTALYWYRQSLGQGLEFLIYFQGNSAPDKSGLPSDRFSAERTGGSVSTLTIQRTQQEDSAVYLCASSLGSREYSPLHFGNGTRLTVT.

The gene calls are TRBV30 and TRBJ2-1; TRBD1 might be the D (6 bases). In germline, CDR1 is GTSNPN, CDR2 SVGIG (reference sequence). The ends were cut back, 1 base at V and 4 bases at J, with 23 bases in the middle. The CDR3 spans 18 residues. In DNA form, the CDR3 reads TGTGCCTGGAGTGGGGCAGGGGTCCCTCGTATGGGGTACAATGAGCAGTTCTTC. Its protein product is CAWSGAGVPRMGYNEQFF.

This clone turned up a few times. The rearrangement uses TRBV18 and TRBJ2-1, with 8 positions matching TRBD2. V was pared by 1 base and J by 7 bases, with 9 bases of the junction left unmatched. The germline gives CDR1 KGHSH, CDR2 LQKENI. The CDR3 loop spans 16 amino acids. CDR3 nucleotide sequence: TGTGCCAGCTCACCACGGTCAGCGGGAGAGAGGAATGAGCAGTTCTTC. Translated, it gives CASSPRSAGERNEQFF.

V is TRBV10-3 and J is TRBJ2-5; D possibly corresponds to TRBD1 (5 bases). The CDR3 sequence is 14 residues long. The germline CDR1 and CDR2 sequences are ENHRY and SYGVKD. Trimming took 1 base from V and 2 from J, leaving 8 bases between them. In DNA form, the CDR3 reads TGTGCCATCAGTGAGTACACAGGTCAAGAGACCCAGTACTTC. This codes for CAISEYTGQETQYF.

This clone is a singleton in its sample. The chain recombines TRBV7-8 with TRBJ2-3, with D possibly being TRBD1 (6 bases). V lost 2 bases, J lost 0 bases, and 9 bases lay in between. Germline CDR1 and CDR2: SGHVS and FQNEAQ. This CDR3 contains 15 residues. In DNA, the CDR3 is TGTGCCAGCAGCTTATGGGGGCTAAGCACAGATACGCAGTATTTT. Translating gives CASSLWGLSTDTQYF.

The rearrangement joins TRBV18 to TRBJ1-2, with D perhaps matching TRBD1 (6 bases). The CDR3 contains 15 residues. V dropped 3 bases and J dropped 4 bases, with 15 bases sitting between them. Germline CDR1 is KGHSH and CDR2 is LQKENI. The CDR3 bases are TGTGCCAGCTCACCCTCCTCGGGACAACGCTATGGCTACACCTTC. Translation gives CASSPSSGQRYGYTF.

Worth noting for this clone: A junction boundary mismatches the germline segment, possibly from a read error. The rearrangement joins TRBV7-3 to TRBJ1-3; D may be TRBD1 (6 bases). The germline CDR1 and CDR2 sequences are SGHTA and FQGTGA. This CDR3 region has 16 residues. CDR3 DNA: TGTGCCAGCAGCTTAAACCCGACAGGAACTGGAAACATCATATATTTT. Translated: CASSLNPTGTGNIIYF.